Listed below are T cell receptor beta chains from one sample, sequenced in a study of blood T cell repertoires in COVID-19. Generated by immunoSEQ multiplex PCR, the TCRdb table keeps only in-frame clones and is missing some. The sample consists of about 210,000 clones, approximately 80% of them appearing once. Sequencing was done on a sample of peripheral blood. Source of these receptors: a man aged 55 to 69 with COVID-19, enrolled during active disease. Both conserved end residues are part of each CDR3. Each record gives: clone size, V gene, J gene, D gene, CDR3 protein, CDR3 DNA. A D gene is named only where the DNA matches it firmly. The listing skips clone size in some rows; elsewhere it reads once, few, many or a size class.

-	TRBV6-6	TRBJ2-2	-	CASSSTGSSNTGELFF	TGTGCCAGCAGCTCTACCGGGTCCTCAAACACCGGGGAGCTGTTTTTT
-	TRBV24-1	TRBJ1-5	TRBD1	CATSDRTGGGNQPQHF	TGTGCCACCAGTGATAGGACAGGGGGAGGCAATCAGCCCCAGCATTTT
-	TRBV11-2	TRBJ2-1	TRBD1	CASSPFRGRNEQFF	TGTGCCAGCAGCCCTTTCAGGGGGAGAAATGAGCAGTTCTTC
-	TRBV10-3	TRBJ1-4	-	CAISESGGGKLFF	TGTGCCATCAGTGAGTCGGGGGGAGGAAAACTGTTTTTT
-	TRBV5-1	TRBJ1-6	TRBD1	CASSLLGRGKVRSPLHF	TGCGCCAGCAGCTTGTTGGGCAGGGGGAAGGTTCGGTCACCCCTCCACTTT
-	TRBV19	TRBJ1-5	TRBD1	CASVPGTGPIGGNQPQHF	TGTGCCAGCGTTCCCGGGACAGGCCCGATTGGTGGCAATCAGCCCCAGCATTTT
-	TRBV7-9	TRBJ2-5	TRBD1	CASSPTGQETQYF	TGTGCCAGCAGCCCGACAGGGCAAGAGACCCAGTACTTC
-	TRBV18	TRBJ2-3	TRBD2	CASSPTSGPSGDTQYF	TGTGCCAGCTCACCAACGTCGGGGCCTAGCGGAGATACGCAGTATTTT
-	TRBV6-5	TRBJ2-4	-	CASSYSNSKNIQYF	TGTGCCAGCAGTTACTCGAACAGCAAAAACATTCAGTACTTC
-	TRBV30	TRBJ2-7	-	CAWMRKSSYEQYF	TGTGCCTGGATGAGGAAGTCGTCCTACGAGCAGTACTTC
-	TRBV4-1	TRBJ2-2	-	CASSQRGYEAGELFF	TGCGCCAGCAGCCAACGCGGGTACGAGGCCGGGGAGCTGTTTTTT
-	TRBV18	TRBJ2-1	-	CASSGASGTTYNEQFF	TGTGCCAGCTCGGGAGCGTCCGGGACAACCTACAATGAGCAGTTCTTC
-	TRBV7-9	TRBJ1-1	-	CASSLRSTGGMAFF	TGTGCCAGCAGCTTAAGATCTACCGGGGGGATGGCTTTCTTT
-	TRBV29-1	TRBJ2-5	-	CSGRKKGETQYF	TGCAGCGGGCGGAAAAAGGGGGAGACCCAGTACTTC
-	TRBV2	TRBJ2-7	TRBD1	CASSLRQGAAYEQYF	TGTGCCAGCAGTTTAAGGCAGGGGGCGGCCTACGAGCAGTACTTC
-	TRBV19	TRBJ2-1	TRBD1	CASSIGQGMLNEQFF	TGTGCCAGTAGTATAGGACAGGGGATGCTCAATGAGCAGTTCTTC
-	TRBV18	TRBJ2-5	TRBD1	CASSPNQGAVGETQYF	TGTGCCAGCTCACCCAACCAGGGGGCGGTTGGAGAGACCCAGTACTTC
-	TRBV5-1	TRBJ2-7	-	CASSLREPSGEQYF	TGCGCCAGCAGCTTGCGGGAGCCCTCGGGCGAGCAGTACTTC
-	TRBV5-4	TRBJ1-1	-	CASSLLTVMNTEAFF	TGTGCCAGCAGCCTCCTGACAGTTATGAACACTGAAGCTTTCTTT
-	TRBV3-1/TRBV3-2	TRBJ2-2	-	CASSLREHTGELFF	TGTGCCAGCAGCCTTCGGGAGCACACCGGGGAGCTGTTTTTT
once	TRBV4-1	TRBJ1-3	TRBD1	CASSQDRPGQGYRSGNTIYF	TGCGCCAGCAGCCAAGACAGGCCCGGACAGGGATATAGGTCTGGAAACACCATATATTTT
-	TRBV10-3	TRBJ2-3	TRBD2	CATHGRIGEREGSDTQYF	TGTGCCACCCACGGCCGAATAGGAGAGCGGGAGGGATCAGATACGCAGTATTTT